This TCR beta chain was sequenced during a study of cytomegalovirus exposure and HLA in healthy donors. Study results and limitations: In a later analysis, parvovirus B19, influenza, CMV and Epstein-Barr virus appeared linked to several top co-occurrence clusters.

Primers: 60 Vbeta forward and 13 Jbeta reverse. Method: immunoSEQ multiplex PCR; TCRdb's copy keeps in-frame clones and lacks some. The sample records about 140,000 clones, roughly four fifths being singletons. As to this clone: Its specificity is not known.

The CDR3 covers 13 residues. The V gene lost 11 bases and the J gene lost 2 bases, with 15 bases spanning the gap. Germline values: CDR1 MNHEY, CDR2 SMNVEV (reference sequence). Healthy bone marrow donors made up the cohort. Input material: PBMCs. The TCR comes from a woman aged 45-59 years in good health and CMV-seronegative. The rearrangement links TRBV27 to TRBJ2-5; D might be TRBD2 (6 bases). The CDR3 reads CASSIAGQETQYF. CDR3 coding DNA: TGTGCCTCCTCTATTGCGGGGCAAGAGACCCAGTACTTC.